The 17 T cell receptor beta chains given below trace back to one sample, sequenced in a study of cytomegalovirus exposure and HLA in healthy donors. Use of 60 Vbeta and 13 Jbeta primers characterized the PCR. The assay was immunoSEQ multiplex PCR, and TCRdb's table has in-frame clones only and misses some. Altogether 100,000 or so clones are present, about 59% being singletons, with the ten largest covering about 3.8%. Material for sequencing was PBMCs. These receptors all stem from a man aged 30 to 39 in good health and CMV-seropositive.

There are a few counts of this clone. The chain joins TRBV19 to TRBJ1-5; TRBD1 matches 10 bases. In germline, CDR1 is LNHDA, CDR2 SQIVND (reference sequence). The J segment lost 7 bases and the V segment lost 3 bases, leaving 18 bases of the junction unmatched. This CDR3 is 19 amino acids long. In DNA, the CDR3 is TGTGCCAGTAGTATTCCGCCGACAGGGGGCCAAAGGAGGGGGCAGCCCCAGCATTTT. It yields the protein CASSIPPTGGQRRGQPQHF. Complete variable domain (other parts from reference TRBV19 and TRBJ1-5): DGGITQSPKYLFRKEGQNVTLSCEQNLNHDAMYWYRQDPGQGLRLIYYSQIVNDFQKGDIAEGYSVSREKKESFPLTVTSAQKNPTAFYLCASSIPPTGGQRRGQPQHFGDGTRLSIL.

The V and J genes are TRBV28 and TRBJ1-2; D gene ambiguous. The V end lost 5 bases, the J end lost 1 base, and 11 bases lay between the germline ends. Germline-derived CDR1 and CDR2 are MDHEN and SYDVKM. This CDR3 is 14 amino acids long. CDR3 DNA sequence: TGTGCCAGCAGTCTTCGGGTCCTTAACTATGGCTACACCTTC. Its protein product is CASSLRVLNYGYTF.

V usage is TRBV7-9 and J usage is TRBJ2-7; the D is unclear. The CDR3 totals 12 residues. CDR1 is SEHNR, CDR2 FQNEAQ, per germline (reference sequence). Trimming pared 5 bases from V and 0 bases from J, leaving 5 bases between. This chain's CDR3 is CASSPNSYEQYF. CDR3 coding DNA: TGTGCCAGCAGCCCCAACTCCTACGAGCAGTACTTC.

V is TRBV4-1 and J is TRBJ2-6; 9 positions agree with TRBD1. V shed 10 bases, J shed 1 base, and the junction held 8 bases outside the gene matches. CDR3 length: 16 amino acids. Germline V lookup: CDR1 MGHRA, CDR2 YSYEKL. In DNA, the CDR3 is TGCGCCACCCTACCGGGACAGGGATCTGGGGCCAACGTCCTGACTTTC. It codes for CATLPGQGSGANVLTF.

The J gene is TRBJ1-6, the V gene TRBV19; 9 nucleotides line up with TRBD1. After removal of 6 bases from V and 8 bases from J, the junction contained 8 bases not matched to a gene. The germline V gene encodes CDR1 LNHDA and CDR2 SQIVND (reference sequence). The CDR3 runs 15 residues. CDR3 sequence: CASRPDRQGDSPLHF. CDR3 nucleotides: TGTGCCAGTAGACCCGACCGACAGGGGGATTCACCCCTCCACTTT.

V gene TRBV27 combines with J gene TRBJ2-7; TRBD1 matches at 7 bases. With V trimmed by 5 bases and J by 8 bases, 9 bases remained unmatched. The CDR3 is 13 residues long. Per germline, CDR1 MNHEY and CDR2 SMNVEV (reference sequence). The CDR3 reads CASSPSGTAKQYF. Written as DNA, the CDR3 is TGTGCCAGCAGTCCATCCGGGACAGCCAAGCAGTACTTC.

In its sample, this clone was seen a few times. The V and J genes are TRBV2 and TRBJ2-1; 11 bases are a match to TRBD2. V shed 4 bases, J shed 4 bases, and the junction held 9 bases outside the gene matches. CDR1 is SNHLY and CDR2 is FYNNEI in the germline V gene. The CDR3 is 17 residues long. The CDR3 sequence: CASSGSPTSGDYNEQFF. CDR3 in DNA: TGTGCCAGCAGTGGGTCCCCGACTAGCGGGGATTACAATGAGCAGTTCTTC. The full variable domain, in which reference TRBV2 and TRBJ2-1 provide the parts outside the CDR3, is EPEVTQTPSHQVTQMGQEVILRCVPISNHLYFYWYRQILGQKVEFLVSFYNNEISEKSEIFDDQFSVERPDGSNFTLKIRSTKLEDSAMYFCASSGSPTSGDYNEQFFGPGTRLTVL.

The CDR3 nucleotides read TGCGCCAGCCACGGGACAGGGGGATCAAATTCACCCCTCCACTTT. Protein: CASHGTGGSNSPLHF. The V gene is TRBV5-1, the J gene TRBJ1-6; 11 positions agree with TRBD1. The CDR3 is made up of 15 amino acids. Losses at the gene ends were 7 bases for V and 7 bases for J; bases not matched to a gene: 7. Germline V gene data show CDR1 as SGHRS and CDR2 as YFSETQ.

This chain uses TRBV9 with TRBJ2-5; TRBD2 aligns across 7 bases. With V trimmed by 2 bases and J by 5 bases, 6 bases remained unmatched. This CDR3 spans 14 amino acids. Germline V gene data show CDR1 as SGDLS and CDR2 as YYNGEE. In DNA form, the CDR3 reads TGTGCCAGCAGCGTGGGAGGGACGGGGGAGACCCAGTACTTC. Translation: CASSVGGTGETQYF.

J is TRBJ2-7 and V is TRBV13; 7 nucleotides align to TRBD1. The V gene's germline CDR1 is PRHDT and CDR2 FYEKMQ (reference sequence). V dropped 5 bases and J dropped 3; count of bases not matched to a gene: 7. The CDR3 extends over 14 amino acids. DNA of the CDR3: TGTGCCAGCAGCCTAAAAGGGGGCCGCTACGAGCAGTACTTC. Protein sequence: CASSLKGGRYEQYF.

The chain links TRBV4-1 to TRBJ2-5, with D uncertain. Judging by the DNA end, TRBJ2-7 fits better; the J call may be wrong. Germline-derived CDR1 and CDR2 are MGHRA and YSYEKL. The CDR3 covers 13 residues. The CDR3 sequence: CASSQDGAYEQYF. The CDR3 DNA follows: TGCGCCAGCAGCCAAGATGGGGCCTACGAGCAGTACTTC.

The chain links TRBV11-1 to TRBJ2-1, with 10 bases that match TRBD1. The CDR3 is 14 residues long. Unmatched junction bases numbered 7, after V lost 5 bases and J lost 9 bases. Germline V lookup: CDR1 SGHAT, CDR2 FQDESV (reference sequence). The chain's CDR3 is CASSPGDRGTEQFF. The CDR3 region has the DNA TGTGCCAGCAGCCCGGGGGACAGGGGAACTGAGCAGTTCTTC.

The genes are TRBV2 and TRBJ2-1; 7 nucleotides line up with TRBD2. This CDR3 is 15 amino acids long. Germline V gene sequence: CDR1 SNHLY, CDR2 FYNNEI. V shed 5 bases and J 7 bases; nucleotides not matched to a gene: 11. The CDR3 bases are TGTGCCAGCAGTCGCGCTAGCGGACTTTGGAATGAGCAGTTCTTC. This translates into CASSRASGLWNEQFF.

Comment on this clone: Other DNA sequences in this sample translate to the same CDR3. This chain uses TRBV5-6 with TRBJ1-5; 8 bases align to TRBD1. This CDR3 contains 17 residues. V dropped 5 bases and J dropped 3; count of bases not matched to a gene: 13. The germline CDR1 and CDR2 sequences are SGHDT and YYEEEE. Here the CDR3 reads CASRFVTGTGANQPQHF. The CDR3 DNA reads TGTGCCAGCAGGTTTGTGACCGGGACAGGAGCCAATCAGCCCCAGCATTTT. Looking up the rest from reference TRBV5-6 and TRBJ1-5 gives the full variable domain: DAGVTQSPTHLIKTRGQQVTLRCSPKSGHDTVSWYQQALGQGPQFIFQYYEEEERQRGNFPDRFSGHQFPNYSSELNVNALLLGDSALYLCASRFVTGTGANQPQHFGDGTRLSIL.

The J gene is TRBJ2-1, the V gene TRBV27, with 12 positions matching TRBD2. The germline V gene encodes CDR1 MNHEY and CDR2 SMNVEV (reference sequence). CDR3 length equals 21 residues. The junction had 17 bases not matched to a gene; V was cut back by 0 bases and J by 5 bases. The CDR3 region has the DNA TGTGCCAGCAGTTTATCGTTCCGGCTAGCGGGGGGGCCGGGATCTAACAATGAGCAGTTCTTC. Protein sequence: CASSLSFRLAGGPGSNNEQFF.

The CDR3 sequence: CAIQPPKRGTGELFF. CDR3 in DNA: TGTGCCATTCAGCCCCCCAAGCGGGGGACCGGGGAGCTGTTTTTT. The chain employs TRBV7-9 and TRBJ2-2; 8 bases map to TRBD2. CDR3 size: 15 residues. Germline-derived CDR1 and CDR2 are SEHNR and FQNEAQ (reference sequence). V was pared by 10 bases and J by 5 bases, with 12 bases of the junction left unmatched.

V gene TRBV27 combines with J gene TRBJ2-1; TRBD1 matches 7 bases. The V gene end was trimmed by 4 bases and the J gene end by 0 bases; junction bases not matched to a gene: 3. Germline V gene lookup returns CDR1 MNHEY and CDR2 SMNVEV (reference sequence). This CDR3 region has 15 residues. The CDR3 loop is CASSSTGSSYNEQFF. Here the CDR3 DNA reads TGTGCCAGCAGTTCGACAGGGAGCTCCTACAATGAGCAGTTCTTC.